These 2 T cell receptor beta chains came from one sample sequenced in a study of control samples from healthy donors and cancer patients. Sequencing used immunoSEQ multiplex PCR; TCRdb keeps in-frame clones, though not all of them. The sample shows approximately 150,000 clones, over 85% of them seen only once. Sequences were obtained from PBMCs. These receptors all come from a man between 50 and 59 years old with head and neck cancer.

J is TRBJ2-1 and V is TRBV7-3, with 7 bases lining up with TRBD2. V shed 5 bases, J shed 0 bases, and the junction held 7 bases outside the gene matches. The CDR3 consists of 16 residues. The germline V gene encodes CDR1 SGHTA and CDR2 FQGTGA. For the CDR3, the DNA is TGTGCCAGCAGCCCTACTAGCGCGAGCTCCTACAATGAGCAGTTCTTC. Protein sequence: CASSPTSASSYNEQFF.

This chain joins TRBV5-5 and TRBJ1-1; TRBD1 might be the D (6 bases). The CDR3 is 14 amino acids. The germline V gene encodes CDR1 SGHKS and CDR2 YYEKEE (reference sequence). V lost 0 bases to trimming and J lost 7 bases, with 13 bases between them. CDR3 DNA sequence: TGTGCCAGCAGCTTGGGCGCAGGGGCCAATGAAGCTTTCTTT. This codes for CASSLGAGANEAFF.